Listed here are 32 T cell receptor beta chains from one sample, sequenced in a study of cytomegalovirus exposure and HLA in healthy donors. Amplification used 60 Vbeta primers and 13 Jbeta primers. The method was immunoSEQ multiplex PCR; TCRdb's version includes in-frame clones alone and lacks a portion of them. Found here are more than 85,000 clones, roughly 71% of them singletons; the top ten hold around 5.4%. Material: PBMCs. The receptors stem from a woman between 65 and 79 years old in good health and CMV-seropositive.

The chain recombines TRBV6-6 with TRBJ2-7; D might be TRBD1 (6 bases). CDR1 MNHNY and CDR2 SVGAGI come from the germline V gene (reference sequence). The CDR3 is made up of 14 amino acids. V lost 2 bases and J 4 bases, leaving 12 bases between the germline ends. CDR3 in DNA: TGTGCCAGCAGTTACCTGGGGCAGGGGTACGAGCAGTACTTC. This encodes CASSYLGQGYEQYF.

This clone has more than one count but fewer than ten. V is TRBV2 and J is TRBJ1-6, with D unclear. The CDR3 length is 17 residues. The V and J ends lost 6 bases and 0 bases respectively, with 15 bases between them. Germline values: CDR1 SNHLY, CDR2 FYNNEI. CDR3 in amino acids: CASRRAGPSSYNSPLHF. The CDR3 DNA is TGTGCCAGCAGGCGGGCAGGCCCAAGCTCCTATAATTCACCCCTCCACTTT.

The rearrangement links TRBV20-1 to TRBJ1-1; a possible D gene is TRBD1 (5 bases). This CDR3 region has 11 residues. Germline V gene data show CDR1 as DFQATT and CDR2 as SNEGSKA (reference sequence). V lost 6 bases and J lost 5, with 10 bases in between. CDR3 region: CSAREGTEAFF. CDR3 bases: TGCAGTGCCAGGGAGGGGACTGAAGCTTTCTTT.

The chain employs TRBV7-2 and TRBJ2-7; 9 bases are shared with TRBD2. The CDR3 sequence is 15 residues long. Trimming removed 8 bases from V and 7 bases from J; junction bases left unmatched: 15. The germline gives CDR1 SGHTA, CDR2 FQGNSA. The CDR3 here is CASFQGVAGASEQYF. For the CDR3, the DNA is TGTGCCAGCTTCCAGGGGGTAGCGGGGGCCTCGGAGCAGTACTTC. The complete variable domain, with remaining parts taken from reference TRBV7-2 and TRBJ2-7, reads GAGVSQSPSNKVTEKGKDVELRCDPISGHTALYWYRQSLGQGLEFLIYFQGNSAPDKSGLPSDRFSAERTGGSVSTLTIQRTQQEDSAVYLCASFQGVAGASEQYFGPGTRLTVT.

The genes are TRBV10-2 and TRBJ2-4; 7 nucleotides match TRBD1. Germline values: CDR1 WSHSY, CDR2 SAAADI. CDR3 length: 14 residues. Unmatched junction bases numbered 5, after V lost 2 bases and J lost 7 bases. DNA for the CDR3: TGCGCCAGCAGTGAGACGACAGGGCGGAACATTCAGTACTTC. Its translation: CASSETTGRNIQYF.

In DNA, the CDR3 is TGCGCCAGCAGCTTGGATAGCGGGGGCCCCTCCTACGAGCAGTACTTC. It is translated as CASSLDSGGPSYEQYF. This chain links TRBV5-1 with TRBJ2-7, with 9 bases identical to TRBD2. V gave up 0 bases and J gave up 0 bases; unmatched junction bases: 4. Per germline, CDR1 SGHRS and CDR2 YFSETQ. CDR3 size: 16 residues. Variable domain in full (rest from reference TRBV5-1 and TRBJ2-7): KAGVTQTPRYLIKTRGQQVTLSCSPISGHRSVSWYQQTPGQGLQFLFEYFSETQRNKGNFPGRFSGRQFSNSRSEMNVSTLELGDSALYLCASSLDSGGPSYEQYFGPGTRLTVT.

The chain recombines TRBV5-4 with TRBJ1-2; 7 bases are a match to TRBD1. With 0 bases clipped from V and 4 bases from J, the junction kept 3 bases outside the gene matches. CDR1 SGHNT and CDR2 YYREEE come from the germline V gene (reference sequence). This CDR3 has 14 amino acids. Here the CDR3 DNA reads TGTGCCAGCAGCTTGGGACAGGGCCTCTATGGCTACACCTTC. It yields the protein CASSLGQGLYGYTF.

The V gene is TRBV7-2, the J gene TRBJ1-6; TRBD1 might be the D (5 bases). The length of the CDR3 is 15 residues. V gave up 2 bases and J gave up 9 bases, with 14 bases separating them. Germline V gene sequence: CDR1 SGHTA, CDR2 FQGNSA. Here the CDR3 reads CASSLPGGGGSPLHF. CDR3 sequence (DNA): TGTGCCAGCAGCTTACCGGGAGGCGGGGGTTCACCCCTCCACTTT.

This clone was detected only a few times. The chain has TRBV7-8 and TRBJ2-7; D is undetermined. The V and J ends lost 5 bases and 0 bases respectively, with 11 bases between them. Germline loops: CDR1 SGHVS, CDR2 FQNEAQ. This CDR3 contains 14 residues. CDR3 region: CASSPLTVSYEQYF. In DNA, the CDR3 is TGTGCCAGCAGCCCCCTCACAGTCTCCTACGAGCAGTACTTC.

The chain uses TRBV19 and TRBJ1-1, with no clear D. CDR3 length: 14 amino acids. V was cut by 0 bases and J by 5 bases, with 10 bases left in between. Germline values: CDR1 LNHDA, CDR2 SQIVND (reference sequence). The CDR3 is CASSIDRVRTEAFF. DNA of the CDR3: TGTGCCAGTAGTATAGACCGGGTGAGAACTGAAGCTTTCTTT.

The rearrangement links TRBV9 to TRBJ2-7; D is undetermined. With 0 bases removed from V and 8 bases from J, the gap between germline ends came to 12 bases. This CDR3 spans 13 amino acids. Germline CDR1 and CDR2: SGDLS and YYNGEE. CDR3 nucleotide sequence: TGTGCCAGCAGCGTAGGTATGACATCGAAGCAGTACTTC. Protein: CASSVGMTSKQYF. The full variable domain, in which reference TRBV9 and TRBJ2-7 provide the parts outside the CDR3, is DSGVTQTPKHLITATGQRVTLRCSPRSGDLSVYWYQQSLDQGLQFLIQYYNGEERAKGNILERFSAQQFPDLHSELNLSSLELGDSALYFCASSVGMTSKQYFGPGTRLTVT.

This clone was found a few times. V gene TRBV11-2 combines with J gene TRBJ2-1, with 9 bases aligning to TRBD2. Germline CDR1 and CDR2: SGHAT and FQNNGV. Germline trimming cut 6 bases from V and 6 bases from J; bases unmatched to any gene: 12. The CDR3 loop spans 16 amino acids. For the CDR3, the DNA is TGTGCCAGCAGGCGGCTAGCGGGGACCCGGGGCAATGAGCAGTTCTTC. The encoded protein is CASRRLAGTRGNEQFF.

The chain employs TRBV2 and TRBJ1-4, with TRBD1 identical over 7 bases. The J segment lost 8 bases and the V segment lost 5 bases, leaving 8 bases of the junction unmatched. Germline-derived CDR1 and CDR2 are SNHLY and FYNNEI. This CDR3 spans 14 amino acids. In DNA form, the CDR3 reads TGTGCCAGCAGTCCCGACAGGGCAGGGGAAAAACTGTTTTTT. Its translation is CASSPDRAGEKLFF.

The chain links TRBV5-1 to TRBJ2-3, with TRBD2 as a possible D gene (6 bases). This CDR3 contains 13 residues. The V gene lost 3 bases and the J gene lost 6 bases, with 11 bases spanning the gap. CDR1 and CDR2 (germline): SGHRS, YFSETQ. DNA of the CDR3: TGCGCCAGCAGCTCCAGGGCGGGGGATACGCAGTATTTT. Translating gives CASSSRAGDTQYF.

The chain recombines TRBV4-1 with TRBJ1-2; no reliable D call. Germline loops: CDR1 MGHRA, CDR2 YSYEKL. Trimming shortened V by 1 base and J by 6 bases, and 12 bases separated the two germline ends. The CDR3 is 14 amino acids. This CDR3 reads CASSQARHEDGYTF. In DNA form, the CDR3 reads TGCGCCAGCAGCCAAGCGCGACACGAAGATGGCTACACCTTC.

CDR3 in DNA: TGTGCCAGCAGGTCCCTTGGAAACACCATATATTTT. Protein: CASRSLGNTIYF. The rearrangement links TRBV6-6 to TRBJ1-3; D gene ambiguous. The CDR3 runs to 12 residues. V lost 6 bases, J lost 3 bases, and 6 bases lay in between. Germline CDR1 reads MNHNY; CDR2 reads SVGAGI (reference sequence).

V usage is TRBV2 and J usage is TRBJ2-3; D possibly corresponds to TRBD1 (5 bases). Germline values: CDR1 SNHLY, CDR2 FYNNEI. The V end lost 2 bases, the J end lost 4 bases, and 13 bases lay between the germline ends. The CDR3 is made up of 15 amino acids. CDR3 sequence reads: CASSERGHAPDTQYF. CDR3 nucleotide sequence: TGTGCCAGCAGTGAAAGGGGTCATGCACCAGATACGCAGTATTTT.

The genes are TRBV30 and TRBJ1-4; D is possibly TRBD1 (6 bases). The CDR3 spans 16 residues. Germline V gives CDR1 GTSNPN, CDR2 SVGIG (reference sequence). V lost 2 bases, J lost 8 bases, and 21 bases lay in between. The CDR3, as DNA: TGTGCCTGGAGTTCTACAGGGCGGACTCAAGGGGAAAAACTGTTTTTT. It is translated as CAWSSTGRTQGEKLFF.

The chain joins TRBV5-1 to TRBJ2-3; TRBD1 agrees at 10 bases. Germline lookup yields CDR1 SGHRS and CDR2 YFSETQ. The CDR3 has 16 residues. Losses at the gene ends were 3 bases for V and 4 bases for J; bases not matched to a gene: 8. The CDR3, as DNA: TGCGCCAGCAGCTCAGATCGAGGGACAGGGGCAGATACGCAGTATTTT. Protein sequence: CASSSDRGTGADTQYF.

This clone appeared a few times. The chain is built from TRBV29-1 and TRBJ2-7; 8 nucleotides line up with TRBD1. V shed 6 bases and J 2 bases; nucleotides not matched to a gene: 3. The CDR3 has 12 residues. Germline-derived CDR1 and CDR2 are SQVTM and ANQGSEA. The CDR3 region has the DNA TGCAGCGTCCGGACAGGGACCTACGAGCAGTACTTC. Protein sequence: CSVRTGTYEQYF.

This clone was detected only once. The chain combines TRBV7-2 with TRBJ2-7, with TRBD2 matching over 9 bases. Germline CDR1 SGHTA, CDR2 FQGNSA. The CDR3 loop spans 17 amino acids. V was pared by 1 base and J by 0 bases, with 7 bases of the junction left unmatched. CDR3 nucleotide sequence: TGTGCCAGCAGCTTAGAGGCTAGCGGGACCTTCTCCTACGAGCAGTACTTC. Residues: CASSLEASGTFSYEQYF.

CDR3 coding DNA: TGCGCCAGCACACTTCGAACGGGGGGGATAGATACGCAGTATTTT. Protein product: CASTLRTGGIDTQYF. This sequence joins TRBV5-1 and TRBJ2-3; 8 bases are a match to TRBD2. CDR3 length: 15 residues. From germline, CDR1 is SGHRS and CDR2 YFSETQ. Trimming removed 6 bases from V and 5 bases from J; junction bases left unmatched: 11.

This chain uses TRBV7-2 with TRBJ2-1, with 8 positions matching TRBD2. The junction had 6 bases not matched to a gene; V was cut back by 5 bases and J by 0 bases. The CDR3 loop spans 16 amino acids. CDR1 and CDR2 (germline): SGHTA, FQGNSA. In nucleotides, the CDR3 is TGTGCCAGCAGCATCGGACTAGCCACCTCCTACAATGAGCAGTTCTTC. Translating it yields CASSIGLATSYNEQFF. Full variable domain (remainder filled in from reference TRBV7-2 and TRBJ2-1): GAGVSQSPSNKVTEKGKDVELRCDPISGHTALYWYRQSLGQGLEFLIYFQGNSAPDKSGLPSDRFSAERTGGSVSTLTIQRTQQEDSAVYLCASSIGLATSYNEQFFGPGTRLTVL.

CDR3: CASSKGTGHTEAFF. The CDR3 nucleotides are TGTGCCAGTAGTAAGGGGACAGGGCACACTGAAGCTTTCTTT. The rearrangement links TRBV19 to TRBJ1-1; 9 bases match TRBD1. V shed 4 bases, J shed 3 bases, and the junction held 3 bases outside the gene matches. Germline V CDR1 and CDR2: LNHDA, SQIVND (reference sequence). The CDR3 has 14 amino acids.

This chain links TRBV27 with TRBJ2-6; D uncertain. The CDR3 is 15 amino acids. V was cut by 4 bases and J by 2 bases, with 9 bases left in between. In germline, CDR1 is MNHEY, CDR2 SMNVEV (reference sequence). The CDR3: CASSSRGAGANVLTF. CDR3 bases: TGTGCCAGCAGTTCTCGAGGTGCTGGGGCCAACGTCCTGACTTTC.

This rearrangement joins TRBV30 to TRBJ1-4, with D possibly TRBD1 on 5 matching bases. The CDR3 loop spans 14 amino acids. Trimming cost V 2 bases and J 3 bases, with 10 bases left between them. CDR1 and CDR2 (germline): GTSNPN, SVGIG (reference sequence). Written as DNA, the CDR3 is TGTGCCTGGAGTCAGGGCAGCTCTAATGAAAAACTGTTTTTT. Translating gives CAWSQGSSNEKLFF.

This rearrangement joins TRBV7-6 to TRBJ2-3; TRBD2 agrees at 7 bases. Trimming took 5 bases from V and 1 from J; bases not matched to a gene: 3. In germline, CDR1 is SGHVS, CDR2 FNYEAQ. CDR3 length equals 14 residues. CDR3 region: CASSQSGGTDTQYF. CDR3 coding DNA: TGTGCCAGCAGCCAGAGCGGGGGCACAGATACGCAGTATTTT.

The chain has TRBV11-3 and TRBJ2-2; TRBD1 might be the D (6 bases). Germline V lookup: CDR1 SGHNT, CDR2 YENEEA. This CDR3 has 15 amino acids. The V end was cut by 5 bases, the J end by 5 bases, with 15 bases between. The CDR3 spells CASSQSQGPTGELFF. The DNA of the CDR3 is TGTGCCAGCAGCCAAAGCCAGGGGCCGACCGGGGAGCTGTTTTTT.

The chain couples TRBV19 to TRBJ1-1; a weak D match, TRBD1 (6 bases). Germline lookup yields CDR1 LNHDA and CDR2 SQIVND (reference sequence). The CDR3 runs to 14 residues. V was trimmed by 2 bases and J by 1 base, leaving 8 bases between them. The CDR3 region has the DNA TGTGCCAGTAGTATACAGGGGCCGAACACTGAAGCTTTCTTT. Translating gives CASSIQGPNTEAFF.

The rearrangement joins TRBV5-1 to TRBJ1-2; D perhaps matches TRBD1 (5 bases). Germline V gives CDR1 SGHRS, CDR2 YFSETQ. The CDR3 spans 14 residues. The V gene lost 0 bases and the J gene lost 7 bases, with 13 bases spanning the gap. The CDR3 coding sequence is TGCGCCAGCAGCTTGGACGTGGGCGGGGGTGGCTACACCTTC. It is translated as CASSLDVGGGGYTF.

This clone has just a few counts. The V and J genes are TRBV4-3 and TRBJ1-2; unclear D gene. This CDR3 is 15 amino acids long. The V end lost 2 bases, the J end lost 8 bases, and 18 bases lay between the germline ends. Germline-derived CDR1 and CDR2 are LGHNA and YSLEER. In DNA form, the CDR3 reads TGCGCCAGCAGCCAAAGTCGGCAGGCCCCGATGGGCTACACCTTC. Protein: CASSQSRQAPMGYTF.

The rearrangement joins TRBV18 to TRBJ1-1; possible D gene TRBD1, 6 bases. From germline, CDR1 is KGHSH and CDR2 LQKENI. The V end was cut by 3 bases, the J end by 4 bases, with 15 bases between. CDR3 length: 15 residues. This chain's CDR3 is CASSPGAGGPTEAFF. As DNA, the CDR3 is TGTGCCAGCTCACCGGGGGCCGGGGGGCCCACTGAAGCTTTCTTT. The variable domain in full, with the rest retrieved from reference TRBV18 and TRBJ1-1, is NAGVMQNPRHLVRRRGQEARLRCSPMKGHSHVYWYRQLPEEGLKFMVYLQKENIIDESGMPKERFSAEFPKEGPSILRIQQVVRGDSAAYFCASSPGAGGPTEAFFGQGTRLTVV.